The sequence of this T cell receptor beta chain was determined in a study of T cell changes during pregnancy in multiple sclerosis. J gave up 2 bases and V 5 bases, and 7 bases lay outside the gene matches. This CDR3 spans 16 amino acids. Germline V lookup: CDR1 LNHDA, CDR2 SQIVND (reference sequence). Sequenced by immunoSEQ multiplex PCR; TCRdb stores in-frame clones only, minus some. Of 45,000 to 65,000 clones listed, 85% to 95% are singletons. Sequencing used peripheral blood, obtained after pregnancy. The rearrangement joins TRBV19 to TRBJ1-5; 9 nucleotides line up with TRBD1. The sequence was obtained from a female donor in good health, enrolled as a control in a pregnancy study. The CDR3 sequence is CASSPQDRGGNQPQHF. The CDR3 bases are TGTGCCAGTAGTCCCCAGGACAGGGGTGGCAATCAGCCCCAGCATTTT.